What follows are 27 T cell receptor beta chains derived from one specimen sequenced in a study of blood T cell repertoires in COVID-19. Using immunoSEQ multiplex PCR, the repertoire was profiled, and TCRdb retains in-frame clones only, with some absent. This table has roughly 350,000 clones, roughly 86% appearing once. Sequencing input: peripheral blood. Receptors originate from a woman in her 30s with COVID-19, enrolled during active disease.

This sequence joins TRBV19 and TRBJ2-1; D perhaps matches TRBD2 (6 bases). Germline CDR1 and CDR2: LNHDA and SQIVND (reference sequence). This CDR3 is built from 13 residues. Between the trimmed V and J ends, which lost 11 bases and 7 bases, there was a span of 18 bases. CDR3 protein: CASRSLARNEQFF. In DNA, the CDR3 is TGTGCCTCTCGGTCCCTAGCGCGTAATGAGCAGTTCTTC.

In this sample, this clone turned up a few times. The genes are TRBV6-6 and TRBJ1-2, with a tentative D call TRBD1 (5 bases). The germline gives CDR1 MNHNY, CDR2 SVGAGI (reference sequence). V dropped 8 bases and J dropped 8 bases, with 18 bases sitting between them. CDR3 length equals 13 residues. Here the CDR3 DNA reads TGTGCCAGCGTCAGGGCAGGCCCTTCAGGCTACACCTTC. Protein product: CASVRAGPSGYTF.

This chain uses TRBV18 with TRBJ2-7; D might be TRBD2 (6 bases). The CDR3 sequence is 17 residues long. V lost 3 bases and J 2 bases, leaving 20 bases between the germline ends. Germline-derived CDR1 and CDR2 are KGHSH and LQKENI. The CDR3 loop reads CASSPLGDLSGTYEQYF. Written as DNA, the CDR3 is TGTGCCAGCTCACCGTTAGGGGACCTTAGCGGAACCTACGAGCAGTACTTC. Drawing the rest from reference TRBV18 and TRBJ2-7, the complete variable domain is NAGVMQNPRHLVRRRGQEARLRCSPMKGHSHVYWYRQLPEEGLKFMVYLQKENIIDESGMPKERFSAEFPKEGPSILRIQQVVRGDSAAYFCASSPLGDLSGTYEQYFGPGTRLTVT.

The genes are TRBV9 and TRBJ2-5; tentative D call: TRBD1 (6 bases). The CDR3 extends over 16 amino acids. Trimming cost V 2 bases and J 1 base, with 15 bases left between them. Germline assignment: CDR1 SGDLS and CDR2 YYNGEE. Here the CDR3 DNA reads TGTGCCAGCAGCGTGGGGCAGGGGTTACTCCAAGAGACCCAGTACTTC. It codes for CASSVGQGLLQETQYF. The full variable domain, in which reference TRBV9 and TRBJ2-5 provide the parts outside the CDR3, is DSGVTQTPKHLITATGQRVTLRCSPRSGDLSVYWYQQSLDQGLQFLIQYYNGEERAKGNILERFSAQQFPDLHSELNLSSLELGDSALYFCASSVGQGLLQETQYFGPGTRLLVL.

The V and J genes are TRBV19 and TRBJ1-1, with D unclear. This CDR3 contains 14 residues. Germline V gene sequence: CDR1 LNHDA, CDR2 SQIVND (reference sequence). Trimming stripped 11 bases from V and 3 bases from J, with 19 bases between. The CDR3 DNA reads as TGTGCCGCCTTCCAGGTCGGGGAGGACACTGAAGCTTTCTTT. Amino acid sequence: CAAFQVGEDTEAFF.

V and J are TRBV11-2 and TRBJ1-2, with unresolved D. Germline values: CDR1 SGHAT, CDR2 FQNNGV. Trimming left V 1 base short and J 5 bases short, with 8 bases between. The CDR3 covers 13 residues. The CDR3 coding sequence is TGTGCCAGCAGCTTAGGGGCAGGTTATGGCTACACCTTC. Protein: CASSLGAGYGYTF.

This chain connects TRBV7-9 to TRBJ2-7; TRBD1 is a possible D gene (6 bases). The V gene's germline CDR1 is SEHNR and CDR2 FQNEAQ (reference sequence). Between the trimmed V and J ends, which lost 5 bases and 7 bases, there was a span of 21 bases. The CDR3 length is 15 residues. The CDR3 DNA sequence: TGTGCCAGCAGCCCACCACAGGGTGGGGTAGGAGAGCAGTACTTC. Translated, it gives CASSPPQGGVGEQYF.

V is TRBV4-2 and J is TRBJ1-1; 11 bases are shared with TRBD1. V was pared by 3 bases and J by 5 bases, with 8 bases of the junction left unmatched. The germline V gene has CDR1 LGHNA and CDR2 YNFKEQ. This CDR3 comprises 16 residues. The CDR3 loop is CASSHGQGALGTEAFF. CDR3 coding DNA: TGTGCCAGCAGCCATGGACAGGGGGCTTTGGGGACTGAAGCTTTCTTT.

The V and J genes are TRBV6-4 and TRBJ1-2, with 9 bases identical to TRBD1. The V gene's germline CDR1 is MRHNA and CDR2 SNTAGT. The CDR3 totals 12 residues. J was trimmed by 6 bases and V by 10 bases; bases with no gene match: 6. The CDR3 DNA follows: TGTGCCATCACACAGGGGGCGGATGGCTACACCTTC. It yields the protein CAITQGADGYTF.

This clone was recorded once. CDR3 sequence reads: CASSFGLALENEQFF. The CDR3 DNA reads TGTGCCAGCAGCTTCGGACTAGCGCTAGAGAATGAGCAGTTCTTC. The chain employs TRBV7-3 and TRBJ2-1, with 9 positions matching TRBD2. Germline-derived CDR1 and CDR2 are SGHTA and FQGTGA. The CDR3 loop spans 15 amino acids. J gave up 7 bases and V 3 bases, and 7 bases lay outside the gene matches.

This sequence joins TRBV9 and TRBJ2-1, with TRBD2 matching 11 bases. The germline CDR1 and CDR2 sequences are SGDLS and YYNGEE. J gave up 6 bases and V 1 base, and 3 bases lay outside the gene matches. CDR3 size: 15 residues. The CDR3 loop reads CASSVSSGRANEQFF. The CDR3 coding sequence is TGTGCCAGCAGCGTAAGTAGCGGGAGGGCCAATGAGCAGTTCTTC.

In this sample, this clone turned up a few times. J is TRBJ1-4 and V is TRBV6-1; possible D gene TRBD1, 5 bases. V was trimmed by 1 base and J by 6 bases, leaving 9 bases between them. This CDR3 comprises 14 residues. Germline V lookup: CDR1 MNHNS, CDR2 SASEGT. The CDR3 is CASSEGQGHEKLFF. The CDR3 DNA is TGTGCCAGCAGTGAAGGTCAGGGTCATGAAAAACTGTTTTTT.

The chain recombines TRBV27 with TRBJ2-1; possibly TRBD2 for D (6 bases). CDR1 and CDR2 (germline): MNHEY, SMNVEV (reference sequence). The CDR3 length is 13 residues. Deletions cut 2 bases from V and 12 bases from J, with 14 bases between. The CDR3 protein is CASSLAAARGQFF. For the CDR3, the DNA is TGTGCCAGCAGTTTAGCCGCGGCGCGGGGGCAGTTCTTC.

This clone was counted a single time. CDR3 DNA sequence: TGTGCCAGCAGCCTGGACAGGGCTAATGAAAAACTGTTTTTT. This encodes CASSLDRANEKLFF. This chain uses TRBV3-1 (or the pseudogene TRBV3-2) with TRBJ1-4; 8 nucleotides match TRBD1. The V gene end was trimmed by 4 bases and the J gene end by 3 bases; junction bases not matched to a gene: 1. The CDR3 spans 14 residues. Germline V gene lookup returns CDR1 LGHDT and CDR2 YNNKEL (reference sequence).

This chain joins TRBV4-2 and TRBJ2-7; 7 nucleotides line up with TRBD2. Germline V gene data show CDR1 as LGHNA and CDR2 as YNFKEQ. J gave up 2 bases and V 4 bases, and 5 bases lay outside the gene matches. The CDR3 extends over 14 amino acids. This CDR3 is CASSRLLATYEQYF. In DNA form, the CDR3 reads TGTGCCAGCAGCCGACTACTAGCGACCTACGAGCAGTACTTC.

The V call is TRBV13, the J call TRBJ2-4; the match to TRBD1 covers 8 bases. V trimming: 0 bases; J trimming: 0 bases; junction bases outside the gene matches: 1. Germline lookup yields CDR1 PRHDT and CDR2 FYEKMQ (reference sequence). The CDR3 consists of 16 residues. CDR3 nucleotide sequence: TGTGCCAGCAGCTTAGGCACAGGGGGAGCCAAAAACATTCAGTACTTC. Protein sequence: CASSLGTGGAKNIQYF.

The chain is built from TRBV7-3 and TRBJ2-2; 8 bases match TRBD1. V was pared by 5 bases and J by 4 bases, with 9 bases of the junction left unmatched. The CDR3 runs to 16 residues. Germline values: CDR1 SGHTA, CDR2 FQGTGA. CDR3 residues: CASSTWTGSGTGELFF. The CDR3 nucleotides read TGTGCCAGCAGCACCTGGACAGGGTCCGGCACCGGGGAGCTGTTTTTT.

For the CDR3, the DNA is TGTGCCAGTAGTCCGGTTTTCGGGACTGACCATTATAATTCACCCCTCCACTTT. It specifies CASSPVFGTDHYNSPLHF. The V call is TRBV19, the J call TRBJ1-6; D might be TRBD1 (5 bases). V was pared by 5 bases and J by 4 bases, with 21 bases between. CDR1 and CDR2 (germline): LNHDA, SQIVND (reference sequence). CDR3 length: 18 residues.

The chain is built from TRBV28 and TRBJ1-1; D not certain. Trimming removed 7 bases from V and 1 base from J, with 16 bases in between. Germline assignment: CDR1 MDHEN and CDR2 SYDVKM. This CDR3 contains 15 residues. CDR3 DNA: TGTGCCAGCAACCCAGTAGGGAGCGGGAACACTGAAGCTTTCTTT. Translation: CASNPVGSGNTEAFF.

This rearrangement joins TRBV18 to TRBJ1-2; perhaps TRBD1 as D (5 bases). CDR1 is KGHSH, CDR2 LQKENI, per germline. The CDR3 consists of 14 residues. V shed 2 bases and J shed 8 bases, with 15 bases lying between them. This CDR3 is CASSPLGEATGYTF. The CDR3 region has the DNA TGTGCCAGCTCACCATTAGGGGAGGCGACGGGCTACACCTTC.

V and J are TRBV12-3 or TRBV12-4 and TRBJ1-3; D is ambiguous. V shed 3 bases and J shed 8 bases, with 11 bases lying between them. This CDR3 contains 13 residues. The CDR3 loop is CASSFGAVDTIYF. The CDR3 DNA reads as TGTGCCAGCAGTTTTGGAGCGGTCGACACCATATATTTT.

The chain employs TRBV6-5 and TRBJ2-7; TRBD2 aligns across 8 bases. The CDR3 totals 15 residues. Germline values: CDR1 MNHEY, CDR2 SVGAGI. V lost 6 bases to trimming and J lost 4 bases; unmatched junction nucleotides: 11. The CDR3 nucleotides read TGTGCCAGCAGCCCCCAGGCGGGAGGAGCATACGAGCAGTACTTC. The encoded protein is CASSPQAGGAYEQYF.

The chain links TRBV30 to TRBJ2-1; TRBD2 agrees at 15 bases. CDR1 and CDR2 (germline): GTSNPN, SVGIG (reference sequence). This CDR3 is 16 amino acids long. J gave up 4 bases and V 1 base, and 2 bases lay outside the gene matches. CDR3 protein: CAWSAGLAGGYNEQFF. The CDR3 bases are TGTGCCTGGAGTGCCGGACTAGCGGGAGGGTACAATGAGCAGTTCTTC.

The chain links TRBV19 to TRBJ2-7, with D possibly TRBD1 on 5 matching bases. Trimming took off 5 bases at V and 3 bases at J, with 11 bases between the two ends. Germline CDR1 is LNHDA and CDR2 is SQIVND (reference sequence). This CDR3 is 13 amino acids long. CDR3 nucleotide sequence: TGTGCCAGTAGTGAGACAGCGTACTACGAGCAGTACTTC. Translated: CASSETAYYEQYF. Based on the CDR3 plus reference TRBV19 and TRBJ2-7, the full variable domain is DGGITQSPKYLFRKEGQNVTLSCEQNLNHDAMYWYRQDPGQGLRLIYYSQIVNDFQKGDIAEGYSVSREKKESFPLTVTSAQKNPTAFYLCASSETAYYEQYFGPGTRLTVT.

The CDR3: CASSSSGGAEKLFF. The CDR3 DNA is TGTGCCAGCAGCTCCTCGGGCGGGGCTGAAAAACTGTTTTTT. V usage is TRBV5-4 and J usage is TRBJ1-4; tentative D call: TRBD1 (5 bases). CDR1 and CDR2 (germline): SGHNT, YYREEE (reference sequence). V dropped 3 bases and J dropped 7 bases, with 13 bases sitting between them. CDR3 size: 14 residues.

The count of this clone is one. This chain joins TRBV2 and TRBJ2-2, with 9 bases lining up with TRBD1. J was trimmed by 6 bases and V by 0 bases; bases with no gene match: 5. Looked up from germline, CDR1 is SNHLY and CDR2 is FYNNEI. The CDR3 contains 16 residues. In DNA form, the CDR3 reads TGTGCCAGCAGTGAAGCCGGGACAGGGAATGCCGGGGAGCTGTTTTTT. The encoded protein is CASSEAGTGNAGELFF.

CDR3: CASSLDQGGDEKLFF. The CDR3 DNA sequence: TGCGCCAGCAGCTTGGATCAGGGGGGCGATGAAAAACTGTTTTTT. The chain links TRBV5-1 to TRBJ1-4; 7 positions agree with TRBD1. The germline gives CDR1 SGHRS, CDR2 YFSETQ. The length of the CDR3 is 15 residues. The V gene end was trimmed by 0 bases and the J gene end by 6 bases; junction bases not matched to a gene: 5.